The present T cell receptor beta chain was sequenced within a study of shared clonotypes between healthy human individuals. General study results and limits: Among several donors, about 5% of naive CD4 clonotypes were found in common.

The V gene's germline CDR1 is MDHEN and CDR2 SYDVKM. The CDR3 length is 11 residues. V was pared by 6 bases and J by 4 bases, with 6 bases between. As for this clone: Its antigen remains unknown. The sample has other DNA sequences that encode this CDR3 too.

The protocol was immunoSEQ multiplex PCR, while the TCRdb copy is restricted to in-frame clones and leaves out a portion. The profile shows 2 million to 3 million clones, 93% of them singletons. The receptor was derived from a man between 18 and 35 years old in good health. Some clones in this sample may be carry-over from other donors' samples. The sequenced material came from naive CD4+ T cells from PBMCs. Subset here: CD45RA+ positively selected. V gene TRBV28 combines with J gene TRBJ1-1; D call uncertain. CDR3 region: CASSPRTEAFF. DNA of the CDR3: TGTGCCAGCAGCCCCCGCACTGAAGCTTTCTTT.